This TCR beta chain was sequenced during a study of beta chain features in type 1 diabetes. As every portion of the isolated RNA was reverse transcribed, the sequencing read expressed TCRB transcripts. Sequencing was performed with immunoSEQ multiplex PCR; in TCRdb, only in-frame clones are kept and a portion is missing. The repertoire holds under 200,000 clones, with about 8.3% as singletons. Study outcomes and limitations: There was a moderate but significant shortening of TCRB CDR3s in all four CD4+ subsets of Type 1 diabetes patients.

With regard to this clone: Its matching antigen is unknown.

Every single donor gave one heparinised blood draw, and these averaged around 0.12 L. Sorted populations all exceeded 95% purity. The V gene's germline CDR1 is SGHTA and CDR2 FQGNSA. V shed 1 base and J 7 bases; nucleotides not matched to a gene: 4. CDR3 length: 16 residues. Sequencing input: central memory CD4+ T cells from blood. The V call is TRBV7-2, the J call TRBJ2-1; TRBD2 matches 13 bases. The sequence came from a woman aged 18-35 years with type 1 diabetes. The CDR3: CASSLGGTSGMNEQFF. In DNA form, the CDR3 reads TGTGCCAGCAGCTTAGGGGGGACTAGCGGGATGAATGAGCAGTTCTTC.